What follows is one TCR beta chain and its context. It has no known antigen specificity. One base away there is no much larger clone; base qualities are not given. CDR3 length: 17 amino acids, cysteine to phenylalanine. This entry keeps only the CDR3 DNA: 51 bases, framed from base 1. Germline trimming amounts to 0 bases on V and 0 bases on J, with 5 as the count of junction bases outside the gene matches. The germline V gene provides CDR1 SGHDT and CDR2 YYEEEE. Using the deep immunoSEQ assay, multiplex PCR amplified TCR CDR3 regions from genomic DNA. Extracted genomic DNA from each cell subset was spread evenly across all wells of several immunoSEQ 96-well plates, with each plate serving as a replicate. Each replicate PCR for sorted subsets received about 180 ng genomic DNA, equal to tens of thousands of T cell genomes. The purified libraries were quantified using a Qubit 3.0 fluorometer, sized with a Bioanalyzer 2100, and then quantified again using the KAPA Library Quantification kit. A separate single-read 150-cycle Illumina NextSeq 550 flow cell was used to sequence each immunoSEQ 96-well plate. The authors processed their data as follows. Because only junctional sequences without quality scores were contained in the immunoSEQ output, filtering matching that applied to full-length reads could not be performed. To assign V/J genes and CDR3, sequences were annotated using PyIR, a Python wrapper for IgBLAST v1.9, with IMGT germline references. Any read was removed if the V/J assignment was weak (E-value above 1e-6), the CDR3 was missing, or the read contained stop codons, out-of-frame junctions, or ambiguous translated residues. V3J clonotypes were defined as sequences sharing an identical inferred V gene, J gene, and CDR3 amino acid sequence. To compute the percentage overlap between repertoires, the number of shared unique clonotypes was divided by the size of the smaller repertoire. Three approaches were used to assess repertoire richness: RTK rarefaction, the Chao1 estimator, and Recon v2.1 estimates of unobserved clonotypes. For all TCRbeta clonotypes obtained by the gDNA method from a handful of donors, generation probabilities were computed with OLGA. TCRdb re-hosts the immuneACCESS table, in-frame sequences only. Its copies lack some clones; in the studies checked, an unresolved V gene accounts for under half of them, and the cause for the rest is not known. The V and J calls and clone size were taken over from that table, and D and trimming were inferred from the DNA. Recorded for this sample are under 1,100,000 clones; more than 65% of them occurred a single time. The top ten hold approximately 1.5% of the sample.

This entry is derived from a study of shared clonotypes between healthy human individuals (dated by TCRdb to the early 2020s). With respect to the entire study: Three men and a couple of women, aged 18 to 49 years, made up the cohort. To increase sequencing depth and limit assay-specific biases, TCR repertoire library preparation and sequencing were carried out by different laboratories using diverse techniques. Per donor, three plates each were used for CD4 naive and CD4 memory, two for CD8 naive, and one for CD8 memory. To estimate repertoire size and how much clonotype sharing occurs between individuals, the study deeply sequenced the blood TCR repertoires of 4 to 6 healthy adults. Between about 0.8 and 9 billion PBMCs per donor were obtained by leukapheresis.

Points the paper makes about the study in general: Only blood was sampled, and tissue TCR repertoires likely differ from those in blood. When a handful of donors were compared, the shared fraction of clonotypes was approximately 5% for naive CD4, 3.5% to 4% for naive CD8, about 2.5% for memory CD4, and 0.35% to 0.5% for memory CD8. Larger estimated clonotype richness was generally found for naive subsets than for memory subsets. Even with the large sequencing depth, rarefaction of the sorted-subset datasets indicated that sequencing was incomplete. Pairwise subsampling indicated that sequencing depth was expected to affect the degree of clonotype sharing among donors. The genetic and exposure-history diversity represented was limited by the small number of donors. Higher generation probabilities were observed for clonotypes shared by all four sorted-subset donors than for non-shared clonotypes.

Donors were healthy HIV-negative adults with no recently reported acute infections or vaccinations. Every donor was a Caucasian adult residing in Nashville, Tennessee, USA. CD4+ T cells were enriched by magnetic negative selection; naive cells were then positively selected on CD45RA, and the negative fraction formed the memory subset. After blood collection by leukapheresis, PBMCs were isolated using Ficoll-Histopaque density gradient centrifugation and then cryopreserved in the vapor phase of liquid nitrogen. Analytical flow cytometry was used to check the purity and quantity of every magnetically sorted T cell population. From each sorted fraction, genomic DNA was isolated and quantified by UV absorbance on a Nanodrop 2000c.

The chain is assembled from TRBV5-6 and TRBJ2-4; TRBD2 aligns with 8 central bases. This TCR was sampled from a man aged 18 to 29 in good health. The sample taken for sequencing was memory CD4+ T cells sorted from blood. What the cell subset or site label conveys for this sample: CD45RA-negative fraction. CDR3 protein: CASSLGASGLAKNIQYF. The nucleotide sequence reads TGTGCCAGCAGCTTGGGAGCTAGCGGGTTAGCCAAAAACATTCAGTACTTC.